Many counts were recorded for the clone carrying this T cell receptor (beta chain). Its antigen is unidentified. Profiling relied on immunoSEQ multiplex PCR, and the TCRdb table lists in-frame clones only, not all of them. The sample lists about 10,000 clones, none appearing once, the ten largest making up approximately 26%. This sample is part of a study of T cells after posttransplantation cyclophosphamide. Findings and limits, study-wide: Tissue-infiltrating T cells from skin or gut overlapped little with blood T cells. Recipient CMV seropositivity and CMV reactivation strongly tracked TRB clonality. Later post-transplant blood repertoires were often dominated by donor CD8+ memory clones.

A marrow graft followed busulfan-fludarabine conditioning, with cyclophosphamide on days +3 and +4. The CDR3 totals 15 residues. The trim removed 6 bases at V and 0 bases at J, leaving 8 bases unmatched. CDR1 is SQVTM, CDR2 ANQGSEA, per germline. The sequenced sample was PBMCs, obtained after allogeneic stem cell transplant with posttransplant cyclophosphamide. This sequence was found in a female patient aged 35 to 55 who received an allogeneic stem cell transplant from a related donor, was CMV-positive, and had no GVHD. Part of the T cell pool may stem from the graft donor. The chain links TRBV29-1 to TRBJ2-1, with 7 bases aligning to TRBD2. CDR3 DNA: TGCAGCGTCCCCCTAGCGGAGCTCTCCTACAATGAGCAGTTCTTC. The encoded protein is CSVPLAELSYNEQFF.